These 5 T cell receptor beta chains were sequenced from one sample in a study of blood T cell repertoires in COVID-19. The data were produced by immunoSEQ multiplex PCR, yet TCRdb's version contains in-frame clones alone and is incomplete. The table includes about 140,000 clones, about three quarters detected once. The sample taken for sequencing was peripheral blood. These receptors were obtained from a man older than 75 with acute or convalescent COVID-19.

This chain uses TRBV19 with TRBJ2-1, with 7 positions matching TRBD1. There are 17 residues in the CDR3. Unmatched junction bases numbered 13, after V lost 6 bases and J lost 2 bases. Germline V gives CDR1 LNHDA, CDR2 SQIVND (reference sequence). CDR3 sequence reads: CASRTSQTGVAYNEQFF. The CDR3 DNA follows: TGTGCCAGTAGGACCTCTCAAACAGGGGTGGCCTACAATGAGCAGTTCTTC.

The chain employs TRBV19 and TRBJ1-5; tentative D call: TRBD1 (5 bases). The CDR3 has 17 amino acids. Germline V CDR1 and CDR2: LNHDA, SQIVND (reference sequence). V shed 1 base and J shed 0 bases, with 13 bases lying between them. The CDR3 DNA follows: TGTGCCAGTAGTATAGGGGGCAGGGCTTATAGCAATCAGCCCCAGCATTTT. Its translation: CASSIGGRAYSNQPQHF.

The CDR3 loop is CASSEHTGYGDEQYF. In DNA, the CDR3 is TGTGCCAGCAGTGAACACACAGGGTACGGGGACGAGCAGTACTTC. The chain has TRBV6-1 and TRBJ2-7; D is perhaps TRBD1 (6 bases). Germline values: CDR1 MNHNS, CDR2 SASEGT. The CDR3 totals 15 residues. V dropped 2 bases and J dropped 5 bases, with 16 bases sitting between them.

V usage is TRBV5-1 and J usage is TRBJ2-7; D may be TRBD2 (6 bases). The V gene lost 0 bases and the J gene lost 3 bases, with 13 bases spanning the gap. CDR3 length: 15 residues. Per the germline V gene, CDR1 is SGHRS and CDR2 is YFSETQ. DNA for the CDR3: TGCGCCAGCAGCTTGGCCTTGAGCGGGCGCTACGAGCAGTACTTC. As protein: CASSLALSGRYEQYF.

This clone was observed a single time. The rearrangement uses TRBV18 and TRBJ2-7; the match to TRBD1 covers 7 bases. V was clipped by 3 bases and J by 0 bases; unmatched bases: 8. CDR1 and CDR2 (germline): KGHSH, LQKENI. This CDR3 has 16 residues. Here the CDR3 DNA reads TGTGCCAGCTCACCTTCTCGACAGGGCTTCTCCTACGAGCAGTACTTC. Its translation is CASSPSRQGFSYEQYF.